Below, 11 T cell receptor beta chains from the same sample are listed, as sequenced in a study of technical replicates of blood from a handful of donors. Some clones are missing from TCRdb's copy, which holds only in-frame ones; the method was immunoSEQ multiplex PCR. The sample includes roughly 72,000 clones, more than 85% of them seen just once. The sequenced sample consisted of T cells isolated from PBMCs. These receptor sequences come from a human donor in good health.

This chain connects TRBV4-1 to TRBJ2-3, with TRBD2 matching 9 bases. With V trimmed by 0 bases and J by 5 bases, 9 bases remained unmatched. The CDR3 consists of 17 residues. From germline, CDR1 is MGHRA and CDR2 YSYEKL. The CDR3 nucleotides read TGCGCCAGCAGCCAAGAGAGGGAGCGGGAGGCGGGAGATACGCAGTATTTT. Residues: CASSQEREREAGDTQYF.

V usage is TRBV27 and J usage is TRBJ2-5, with D maybe TRBD1 (5 bases). Germline values: CDR1 MNHEY, CDR2 SMNVEV (reference sequence). The CDR3 spans 15 residues. V gave up 1 base and J gave up 2 bases, with 11 bases separating them. CDR3 nucleotide sequence: TGTGCCAGCAGTTTATTTTGGGGCAGTCAAGAGACCCAGTACTTC. Translating gives CASSLFWGSQETQYF.

The CDR3 loop reads CASSSRTGATDTQYF. DNA of the CDR3: TGTGCCAGCAGCTCACGGACAGGGGCTACGGATACGCAGTATTTT. This chain connects TRBV5-5 to TRBJ2-3; 9 bases align to TRBD1. V lost 3 bases, J lost 6 bases, and 8 bases stayed unmatched. Germline V gene data show CDR1 as SGHKS and CDR2 as YYEKEE (reference sequence). The CDR3 length is 15 residues.

The V and J genes are TRBV11-2 and TRBJ2-1; 10 positions agree with TRBD2. Germline CDR1 reads SGHAT; CDR2 reads FQNNGV. Trimming at V came to 5 bases and at J to 4 bases, leaving 5 bases not matched to a gene. The CDR3 sequence is 15 residues long. CDR3 in amino acids: CASSPSGSFYNEQFF. In nucleotides, the CDR3 is TGTGCCAGCAGCCCTAGCGGGAGTTTTTACAATGAGCAGTTCTTC.

J is TRBJ2-1 and V is TRBV4-1; 10 nucleotides match TRBD2. The J segment lost 7 bases and the V segment lost 5 bases, leaving 14 bases of the junction unmatched. The CDR3 loop spans 17 amino acids. Germline loops: CDR1 MGHRA, CDR2 YSYEKL. As DNA, the CDR3 is TGCGCCAGCAGCTTCTACATAGGGACTAGCGCTATGAATGAGCAGTTCTTC. It codes for CASSFYIGTSAMNEQFF.

The rearrangement joins TRBV12-5 to TRBJ1-1; no reliable D call. Trimming left V 2 bases short and J 3 bases short, with 7 bases between. This CDR3 contains 13 residues. Per germline, CDR1 LGHNT and CDR2 FRNRAP. CDR3 amino acids: CASGLWQYTEAFF. In DNA form, the CDR3 reads TGTGCTAGTGGTTTGTGGCAATACACTGAAGCTTTCTTT.

The CDR3 region is CASSYSIKGNGYTF. The CDR3 coding sequence is TGTGCCAGCAGTTACTCGATCAAGGGGAATGGCTACACCTTC. J is TRBJ1-2 and V is TRBV6-6; the D gene is possibly TRBD1 (5 bases). The length of the CDR3 is 14 residues. V gave up 0 bases and J gave up 6 bases, with 11 bases separating them. The germline V gene has CDR1 MNHNY and CDR2 SVGAGI (reference sequence).

The chain has TRBV5-8 and TRBJ1-5; TRBD1 is a possible D gene (6 bases). CDR3 length equals 15 residues. Trimming cost V 4 bases and J 4 bases, with 15 bases left between them. Germline V gene sequence: CDR1 SGHTS, CDR2 YDEGEE. For the CDR3, the DNA is TGTGCCAGCAGCCAGAGGTGGGACACGAATCAGCCCCAGCATTTT. This translates into CASSQRWDTNQPQHF.

The chain recombines TRBV29-1 with TRBJ1-5; TRBD1 matches 8 bases. CDR1 and CDR2 (germline): SQVTM, ANQGSEA. J gave up 13 bases and V 2 bases, and 4 bases lay outside the gene matches. The CDR3 sequence is 11 residues long. For the CDR3, the DNA is TGCAGCGTTGAAACAGGGGGTTTGCAGCATTTT. Residues: CSVETGGLQHF.

This chain connects TRBV9 to TRBJ1-2; the match to TRBD1 covers 7 bases. V was clipped by 4 bases and J by 8 bases; unmatched bases: 11. The CDR3 spans 14 residues. Germline V gene sequence: CDR1 SGDLS, CDR2 YYNGEE. The CDR3 loop reads CASSSPSDRRGYTF. In nucleotides, the CDR3 is TGTGCCAGCAGCTCCCCGTCGGACAGGAGAGGCTACACCTTC. The full variable domain, its missing parts supplied by reference TRBV9 and TRBJ1-2, is DSGVTQTPKHLITATGQRVTLRCSPRSGDLSVYWYQQSLDQGLQFLIQYYNGEERAKGNILERFSAQQFPDLHSELNLSSLELGDSALYFCASSSPSDRRGYTFGSGTRLTVV.

This clone was observed once. The CDR3 sequence is CAITLGQDGNTIYF. CDR3 DNA: TGTGCCATCACCCTTGGACAGGACGGAAACACCATATATTTT. The chain uses TRBV10-3 and TRBJ1-3; 7 bases agree with TRBD1. Germline V gene lookup returns CDR1 ENHRY and CDR2 SYGVKD. This CDR3 has 14 residues. The V gene end was trimmed by 7 bases and the J gene end by 4 bases; junction bases not matched to a gene: 7.